A single sample is the source of the 22 T cell receptor beta chains below, sequenced in a study of somatic mutations in cytotoxic T cells in rheumatoid arthritis. Sequencing was performed with immunoSEQ multiplex PCR; in TCRdb, only in-frame clones are kept and a portion is missing. In the table there are about 17,000 clones, approximately 69% of which are singletons. The sequenced sample was CD8+ T cells sorted from blood. The receptors stem from a man aged 55 to 70 in good health.

The chain recombines TRBV11-2 with TRBJ2-7, with D possibly matching TRBD2 (5 bases). The CDR3 covers 15 residues. CDR1 SGHAT and CDR2 FQNNGV come from the germline V gene. Trimming cost V 0 bases and J 2 bases, with 11 bases left between them. DNA for the CDR3: TGTGCCAGCAGCTTAGAAAGGACTGACACCTACGAGCAGTACTTC. Encoded protein: CASSLERTDTYEQYF. Supplemented by reference TRBV11-2 and TRBJ2-7, the full variable domain reads EAGVAQSPRYKIIEKRQSVAFWCNPISGHATLYWYQQILGQGPKLLIQFQNNGVVDDSQLPKDRFSAERLKGVDSTLKIQPAKLEDSAVYLCASSLERTDTYEQYFGPGTRLTVT.

This clone was counted between two and nine times. This chain uses TRBV5-4 with TRBJ2-5; TRBD1 matches at 8 bases. The V gene's germline CDR1 is SGHNT and CDR2 YYREEE (reference sequence). V was pared by 0 bases and J by 2 bases, with 9 bases of the junction left unmatched. The CDR3 sequence is 17 residues long. The DNA for the CDR3 is TGTGCCAGCAGCTTGGGGACAGGGCTCTGGGGTCAAGAGACCCAGTACTTC. Translated: CASSLGTGLWGQETQYF.

V gene TRBV13 combines with J gene TRBJ2-7; 9 bases align to TRBD1. Germline lookup yields CDR1 PRHDT and CDR2 FYEKMQ (reference sequence). The CDR3 sequence is 15 residues long. V was pared by 6 bases and J by 4 bases, with 10 bases of the junction left unmatched. CDR3 nucleotides: TGTGCCAGCAGACAACAGGGGGCGAGTGGGTACGAGCAGTACTTC. It specifies CASRQQGASGYEQYF.

The rearrangement joins TRBV7-8 to TRBJ1-5; 9 bases fit TRBD1. The trim removed 2 bases at V and 3 bases at J, leaving 5 bases unmatched. CDR1 SGHVS and CDR2 FQNEAQ come from the germline V gene. The CDR3 is 16 residues long. The CDR3 coding sequence is TGTGCCAGCAGCTTAATGGGACAGGGCTACAATCAGCCCCAGCATTTT. Translating gives CASSLMGQGYNQPQHF.

In this sample, this clone turned up a few times. The rearrangement joins TRBV6-5 to TRBJ2-1; D remains ambiguous. V gave up 11 bases and J gave up 10 bases, with 12 bases separating them. CDR3 length: 10 residues. The germline CDR1 and CDR2 sequences are MNHEY and SVGAGI. The CDR3 loop reads CARRLGEQFF. The CDR3 coding sequence is TGTGCCCGCCGCCTTGGCGAGCAGTTCTTC.

The rearrangement joins TRBV28 to TRBJ2-1; 8 bases fit TRBD2. The germline gives CDR1 MDHEN, CDR2 SYDVKM. The CDR3 is 13 amino acids. Trimming cost V 6 bases and J 9 bases; bases outside gene matches: 7. The DNA of the CDR3 is TGTGCCAGCAGCCGTTCGGGGGGGGGTGAGCAGTTCTTC. Its translation: CASSRSGGGEQFF.

Here the CDR3 DNA reads TGCGCCAGCAGCCAAGGGAGGACAGGGGCACACGAGCAGTACTTC. As protein: CASSQGRTGAHEQYF. The chain joins TRBV4-3 to TRBJ2-7, with 9 positions matching TRBD1. The germline gives CDR1 LGHNA, CDR2 YSLEER. With V trimmed by 1 base and J by 5 bases, 6 bases remained unmatched. CDR3 length equals 15 residues.

The chain joins TRBV27 to TRBJ1-3, with no clear D. V dropped 6 bases and J dropped 9 bases, with 12 bases sitting between them. Germline CDR1 and CDR2: MNHEY and SMNVEV (reference sequence). CDR3 length: 12 residues. CDR3 loop: CASSSGGVTIYF. CDR3 bases: TGTGCCAGCAGCTCCGGCGGGGTCACCATATATTTT.

The chain is built from TRBV6-5 and TRBJ2-7; 12 nucleotides match TRBD2. V dropped 6 bases and J dropped 9; count of bases not matched to a gene: 6. This CDR3 has 13 residues. The germline V gene encodes CDR1 MNHEY and CDR2 SVGAGI. The CDR3 region is CASSPGTSGSQYF. The DNA for the CDR3 is TGTGCCAGCAGCCCCGGGACTAGCGGGTCGCAGTACTTC.

The V call is TRBV14, the J call TRBJ2-7; 12 nucleotides align to TRBD2. Germline V gives CDR1 SGHDN, CDR2 FVKESK. The junction had 3 bases not matched to a gene; V was cut back by 2 bases and J by 4 bases. CDR3 size: 15 residues. The CDR3: CASSQTGLAGYEQYF. CDR3 sequence (DNA): TGTGCCAGCAGCCAAACCGGACTAGCGGGATACGAGCAGTACTTC.

The V and J genes are TRBV11-2 and TRBJ2-2, with a tentative D call TRBD1 (6 bases). Germline CDR1 SGHAT, CDR2 FQNNGV. This CDR3 region has 14 residues. V lost 4 bases and J 7 bases, leaving 13 bases between the germline ends. This CDR3 is CASSSYRVGGELFF. The CDR3 DNA follows: TGTGCCAGCAGCTCATACAGGGTCGGCGGGGAGCTGTTTTTT.

The CDR3 DNA reads as TGTGCCAGCAGCCGTCTGCCCTACTACAATGAGCAGTTCTTC. This sequence encodes CASSRLPYYNEQFF. J is TRBJ2-1 and V is TRBV5-8; D is unresolved. The CDR3 loop spans 14 amino acids. V was trimmed by 4 bases and J by 3 bases, leaving 11 bases between them. Germline V CDR1 and CDR2: SGHTS, YDEGEE.

The chain uses TRBV6-1 and TRBJ1-1; D unresolved. V was cut by 6 bases and J by 2 bases, with 16 bases left in between. Germline CDR1 and CDR2: MNHNS and SASEGT. CDR3 length equals 15 residues. The CDR3 spells CASRITWQENTEAFF. CDR3 in DNA: TGTGCCAGCAGAATCACCTGGCAGGAAAACACTGAAGCTTTCTTT.

V gene TRBV5-6 combines with J gene TRBJ2-2, with TRBD2 identical over 9 bases. The CDR3 loop spans 19 amino acids. The V gene's germline CDR1 is SGHDT and CDR2 YYEEEE. The V and J ends lost 0 bases and 3 bases, in that order; junction bases with no gene match: 12. CDR3 nucleotide sequence: TGTGCCAGCAGCTTGGTTGGCGGGAGGGCCTTTTGGGACACCGGGGAGCTGTTTTTT. It specifies CASSLVGGRAFWDTGELFF.

This clone was detected only once. The chain couples TRBV6-5 to TRBJ2-2; D is possibly TRBD1 (5 bases). V was shortened by 2 bases and J by 3 bases, with 10 bases between the two germline ends. Per germline, CDR1 MNHEY and CDR2 SVGAGI. This CDR3 region has 15 residues. CDR3 bases: TGTGCCAGCAGTTACGCCGACAGTGACACCGGGGAGCTGTTTTTT. Translated: CASSYADSDTGELFF.

This chain connects TRBV5-5 to TRBJ1-1; D ambiguous. Germline CDR1 reads SGHKS; CDR2 reads YYEKEE (reference sequence). The CDR3 is 15 amino acids. V was cut by 0 bases and J by 0 bases, with 9 bases left in between. The CDR3, as DNA: TGTGCCAGCAGCTTGGGGGTACAGATGAACACTGAAGCTTTCTTT. Residues: CASSLGVQMNTEAFF.

V usage is TRBV30 and J usage is TRBJ2-5, with 7 nucleotides matching TRBD1. V gave up 5 bases and J gave up 5 bases; unmatched junction bases: 11. From germline, CDR1 is GTSNPN and CDR2 SVGIG (reference sequence). The CDR3 totals 14 residues. DNA for the CDR3: TGTGCCTGGGCGGAAGGGGGCCCCCGGGAGACCCAGTACTTC. This gives the protein CAWAEGGPRETQYF. The full variable domain, completed using reference TRBV30 and TRBJ2-5, is SQTIHQWPATLVQPVGSPLSLECTVEGTSNPNLYWYRQAAGRGLQLLFYSVGIGQISSEVPQNLSASRPQDRQFILSSKKLLLSDSGFYLCAWAEGGPRETQYFGPGTRLLVL.

V and J are TRBV2 and TRBJ2-7; 9 bases are shared with TRBD1. CDR1 is SNHLY, CDR2 FYNNEI, per germline. This CDR3 region has 15 residues. The ends lost 4 bases at V and 3 bases at J; junction bases unmatched: 7. The CDR3 region has the DNA TGTGCCAGCAGTGGGGACAGGGAGCAGTACTACGAGCAGTACTTC. Translating gives CASSGDREQYYEQYF. Variable domain in full (rest from reference TRBV2 and TRBJ2-7): EPEVTQTPSHQVTQMGQEVILRCVPISNHLYFYWYRQILGQKVEFLVSFYNNEISEKSEIFDDQFSVERPDGSNFTLKIRSTKLEDSAMYFCASSGDREQYYEQYFGPGTRLTVT.

The CDR3 DNA reads as TGTGCCAGTAGTAACCAGGGGCTGCATGGCTACACCTTC. Translating it yields CASSNQGLHGYTF. The chain is built from TRBV19 and TRBJ1-2; tentative D call: TRBD1 (6 bases). Trimming stripped 4 bases from V and 6 bases from J, with 12 bases between. CDR1 LNHDA and CDR2 SQIVND come from the germline V gene (reference sequence). The CDR3 totals 13 residues.

The J gene is TRBJ2-3, the V gene TRBV2, with 8 bases aligning to TRBD1. The CDR3 has 15 amino acids. Germline V gene sequence: CDR1 SNHLY, CDR2 FYNNEI. V dropped 7 bases and J dropped 1; count of bases not matched to a gene: 7. The CDR3: CASTGGAFGTDTQYF. The CDR3 DNA follows: TGTGCCAGCACAGGGGGCGCATTTGGCACAGATACGCAGTATTTT.

This rearrangement joins TRBV7-7 to TRBJ1-5; no clear D. CDR1 is SSHAT, CDR2 FNYEAQ, per germline (reference sequence). This CDR3 is built from 13 residues. V lost 4 bases and J 6 bases, leaving 10 bases between the germline ends. The CDR3 is CASSSGFGQPQHF. DNA of the CDR3: TGTGCCAGCAGCTCGGGTTTTGGTCAGCCCCAGCATTTT.

V gene TRBV14 combines with J gene TRBJ1-2; D is uncertain. Germline loops: CDR1 SGHDN, CDR2 FVKESK. The V and J ends lost 4 bases and 8 bases respectively, with 14 bases between them. This CDR3 has 13 residues. CDR3 sequence: CASSPARTGGYTF. CDR3 bases: TGTGCCAGCAGCCCCGCACGGACGGGAGGCTACACCTTC.